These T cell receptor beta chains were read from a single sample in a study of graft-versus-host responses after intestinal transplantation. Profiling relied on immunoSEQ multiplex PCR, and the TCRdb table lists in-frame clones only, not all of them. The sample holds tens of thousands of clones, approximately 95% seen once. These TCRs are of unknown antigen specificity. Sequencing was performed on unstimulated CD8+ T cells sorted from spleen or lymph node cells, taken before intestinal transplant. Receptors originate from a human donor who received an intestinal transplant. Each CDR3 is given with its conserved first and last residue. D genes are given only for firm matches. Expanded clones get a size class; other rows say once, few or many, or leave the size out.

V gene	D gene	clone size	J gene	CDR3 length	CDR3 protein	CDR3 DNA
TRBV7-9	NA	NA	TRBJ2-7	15	CASSAAMTGLGEQYF	TGTGCCAGCAGCGCGGCTATGACAGGACTCGGCGAGCAGTACTTC
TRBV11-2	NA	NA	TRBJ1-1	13	CASSLVSRAEAFF	TGTGCCAGCAGCTTAGTTTCCAGGGCTGAAGCTTTCTTT
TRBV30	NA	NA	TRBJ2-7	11	CAWSVRDEQYF	TGTGCCTGGAGTGTACGGGACGAGCAGTACTTC
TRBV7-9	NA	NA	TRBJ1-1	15	CASSLVPAGDTEAFF	TGTGCCAGCAGCTTAGTTCCTGCGGGGGACACTGAAGCTTTCTTT
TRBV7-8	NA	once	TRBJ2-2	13	CASSEGDTGELFF	TGTGCCAGCTCTGAGGGGGACACCGGGGAGCTGTTTTTT
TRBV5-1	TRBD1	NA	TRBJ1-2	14	CASSSDRGENGYTF	TGCGCCAGCAGCTCGGACAGGGGAGAGAATGGCTACACCTTC
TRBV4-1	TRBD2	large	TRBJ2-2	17	CASSQESLAGGGGELFF	TGCGCCAGCAGCCAAGAATCCCTAGCGGGAGGGGGCGGGGAGCTGTTTTTT
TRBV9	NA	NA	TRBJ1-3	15	CASSKDGSSGNTIYF	TGTGCCAGCAGCAAAGACGGGTCCTCTGGAAACACCATATATTTT
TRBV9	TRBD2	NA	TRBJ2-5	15	CASSDRLAGEETQYF	TGTGCCAGCAGCGACCGACTAGCGGGGGAAGAGACCCAGTACTTC
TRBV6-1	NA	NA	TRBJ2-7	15	CASSVLDYHTYEQYF	TGTGCCAGCAGTGTGTTGGACTACCACACCTACGAGCAGTACTTC
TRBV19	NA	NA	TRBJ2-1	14	CASSIVSGGNEQFF	TGTGCCAGTAGTATAGTCAGTGGCGGGAATGAGCAGTTCTTC
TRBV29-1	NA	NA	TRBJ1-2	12	CSDTSPTGGYTF	TGCAGCGACACGTCCCCGACGGGTGGCTACACCTTC
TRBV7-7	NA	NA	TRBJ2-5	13	CASTRGEGETQYF	TGTGCCAGCACCCGGGGAGAAGGGGAGACCCAGTACTTC
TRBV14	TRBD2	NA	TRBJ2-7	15	CASSSRTSVSYEQYF	TGTGCCAGCAGCTCCCGGACTAGCGTCAGCTACGAGCAGTACTTC
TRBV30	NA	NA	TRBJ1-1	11	CAWRKTVEAFF	TGTGCCTGGAGGAAGACAGTTGAAGCTTTCTTT
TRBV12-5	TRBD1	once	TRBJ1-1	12	CASGPGGHEAFF	TGTGCTAGTGGTCCAGGGGGCCATGAAGCTTTCTTT
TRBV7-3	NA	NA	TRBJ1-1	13	CASSLAPNTEAFF	TGTGCCAGCAGCTTGGCCCCGAACACTGAAGCTTTCTTT
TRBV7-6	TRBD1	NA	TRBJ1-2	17	CASSPGTGWETVYGYTF	TGTGCCAGCAGCCCCGGGACAGGGTGGGAGACGGTTTATGGCTACACCTTC
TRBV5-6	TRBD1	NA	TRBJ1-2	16	CASSRLGDSPNYGYTF	TGTGCCAGCAGCCGGCTTGGGGACAGCCCTAACTATGGCTACACCTTC
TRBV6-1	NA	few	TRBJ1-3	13	CASSETGGNTIYF	TGTGCCAGCAGTGAGACAGGTGGAAACACCATATATTTT
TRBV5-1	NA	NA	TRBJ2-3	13	CASRSGMTDTQYF	TGCGCCAGCAGATCGGGGATGACAGATACGCAGTATTTT
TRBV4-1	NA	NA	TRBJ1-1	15	CASSQDPTGNTEAFF	TGCGCCAGCAGCCAAGATCCCACGGGGAACACTGAAGCTTTCTTT
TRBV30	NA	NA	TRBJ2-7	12	CAWVDSGYEQYF	TGTGCCTGGGTGGATAGCGGCTACGAGCAGTACTTC
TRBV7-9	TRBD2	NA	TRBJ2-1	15	CASSSTGTTNNEQFF	TGTGCCAGCAGCTCTACCGGGACTACAAACAATGAGCAGTTCTTC
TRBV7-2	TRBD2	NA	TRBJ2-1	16	CASSLLAVGSYNEQFF	TGTGCCAGCAGCTTACTAGCGGTTGGCTCCTACAATGAGCAGTTCTTC
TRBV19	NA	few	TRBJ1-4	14	CASSSRATNEKLFF	TGTGCCAGTAGTTCCAGGGCAACTAATGAAAAACTGTTTTTT
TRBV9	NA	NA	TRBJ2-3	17	CASSVVGWTGGTDTQYF	TGTGCCAGCAGCGTAGTGGGTTGGACGGGGGGCACAGATACGCAGTATTTT
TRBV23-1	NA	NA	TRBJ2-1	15	CASSPTEQGDLGQFF	TGCGCCAGCAGTCCTACGGAGCAAGGCGACCTCGGGCAGTTCTTC
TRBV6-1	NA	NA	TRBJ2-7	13	CASRFRETYEQYF	TGTGCCAGCAGGTTCAGGGAAACCTACGAGCAGTACTTT
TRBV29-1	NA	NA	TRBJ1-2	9	CSVLLGYTF	TGCAGCGTTCTACTGGGCTACACCTTC
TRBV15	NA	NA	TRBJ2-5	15	CATSRDRGGGETQYF	TGTGCCACCAGCAGAGATAGGGGGGGCGGAGAGACCCAGTACTTC
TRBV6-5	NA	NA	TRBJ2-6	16	CASSYSSGSGANVLTF	TGTGCCAGCAGTTACTCGAGCGGGTCCGGGGCCAACGTCCTGACTTTC
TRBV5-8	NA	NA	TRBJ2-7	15	CASSQSVDNSYEQYF	TGTGCCAGCAGCCAAAGCGTGGACAACTCCTACGAGCAGTACTTC
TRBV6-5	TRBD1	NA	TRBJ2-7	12	CASNDRGYEQYF	TGTGCCAGCAACGACAGGGGATACGAGCAGTACTTC
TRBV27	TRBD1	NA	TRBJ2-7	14	CASSATGFVNEQYF	TGTGCCAGCAGTGCGACAGGGTTTGTAAACGAGCAGTACTTC
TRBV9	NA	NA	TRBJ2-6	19	CASSVARDIPRSGANVLTF	TGTGCCAGCAGCGTAGCGAGAGACATCCCCCGGTCCGGGGCCAACGTCCTGACTTTC
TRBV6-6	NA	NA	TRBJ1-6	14	CASTDSLGNSPLHF	TGTGCCAGCACCGACAGTCTGGGGAATTCACCCCTCCACTTT
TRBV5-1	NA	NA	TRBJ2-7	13	CASSWDTPYEQYF	TGCGCCAGCAGCTGGGACACCCCCTACGAGCAGTACTTC
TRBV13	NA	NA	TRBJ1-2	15	CASSERSHPTYGYTF	TGTGCCAGCAGCGAAAGAAGCCATCCCACCTATGGCTACACCTTC
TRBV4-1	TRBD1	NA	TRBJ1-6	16	CASTGVIGQADSPLHF	TGCGCCAGCACCGGCGTCATAGGACAGGCAGATTCACCCCTCCACTTT
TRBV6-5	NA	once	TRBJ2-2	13	CASSSGNTGELFF	TGTGCCAGCAGTTCCGGGAACACCGGGGAGCTGTTTTTT
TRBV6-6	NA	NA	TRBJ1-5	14	CASSEDGSNQPQHF	TGTGCCAGCAGCGAGGATGGTAGCAATCAGCCCCAGCATTTT
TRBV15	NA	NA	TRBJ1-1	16	CATSRDESSQDTEAFF	TGTGCCACCAGCAGAGACGAGTCGAGCCAAGATACTGAAGCTTTCTTT
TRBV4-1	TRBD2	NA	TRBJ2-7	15	CASSQGLAETYEQYF	TGCGCCAGCAGCCAGGGACTAGCGGAAACCTACGAGCAGTACTTC
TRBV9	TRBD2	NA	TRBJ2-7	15	CASSVLAESSYEQYF	TGTGCCAGCAGCGTACTAGCGGAAAGCTCCTACGAGCAGTACTTC
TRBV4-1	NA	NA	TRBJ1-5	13	CASSQEQYQPQHF	TGCGCCAGCAGCCAAGAACAGTATCAGCCCCAGCATTTT
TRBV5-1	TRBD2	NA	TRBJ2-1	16	CASSLGSGGKYNEQFF	TGCGCCAGCAGCTTGGGCTCGGGAGGGAAATACAATGAGCAGTTCTTC
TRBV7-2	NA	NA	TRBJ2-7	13	CASSFPGSYEQYF	TGTGCCAGCAGCTTCCCCGGGTCCTACGAGCAGTACTTC
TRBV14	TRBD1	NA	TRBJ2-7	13	CASSHGGQVEQYF	TGTGCCAGCAGCCATGGGGGACAGGTCGAGCAGTACTTC
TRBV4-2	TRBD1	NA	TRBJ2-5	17	CASSQDVGQGLSETQYF	TGTGCCAGCAGCCAAGATGTAGGACAGGGACTTTCGGAGACCCAGTACTTC
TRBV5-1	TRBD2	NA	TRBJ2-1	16	CASTQPPSGRLNEQFF	TGCGCCAGCACCCAACCCCCTAGCGGGAGGCTCAATGAGCAGTTCTTC
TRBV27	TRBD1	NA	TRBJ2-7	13	CASSYQGAYEQYF	TGTGCCAGCAGTTATCAGGGGGCCTACGAGCAGTACTTC
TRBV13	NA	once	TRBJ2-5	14	CASSLGRRVETQYF	TGTGCCAGCAGCTTAGGACGGAGAGTAGAGACCCAGTACTTC